This TCR beta chain derives from a study of blood T cell repertoires in COVID-19. Across the study: PBMCs, B-cell-depleted T cells, or T cells provided the cDNA or gDNA that made up the material.

CDR3 length: 16 residues. The germline CDR1 and CDR2 sequences are SGHAT and FQNNGV. V lost 0 bases and J lost 3, with 11 bases in between. Methods used by the authors: The assay estimated nucleated cells by amplifying reference gene primers. Only in-frame clones appear in the TCRdb table, and some are missing; sequencing was by immunoSEQ multiplex PCR. The V and J calls and clone size come from that table; D and trimming were worked out from the DNA. This table has about 160,000 clones, 92% appearing once. Enrolment of Seattle patients took place during active infection, and they were followed longitudinally.

The receptor's source is a man aged 30-40 years with COVID-19, enrolled during active disease. The V call is TRBV11-2, the J call TRBJ1-4; no definite D call. The sequenced material came from peripheral blood. The CDR3 region is CASSLEGLGPNEKLFF. The CDR3 DNA sequence: TGTGCCAGCAGCTTAGAGGGCCTTGGGCCTAATGAAAAACTGTTTTTT.